These 3 T cell receptor beta chains originate from one sample sequenced in a study of beta chain features in type 1 diabetes. Study-level results: Type 1 diabetes patients had moderately but significantly shorter TCRB CDR3s in all four CD4+ subsets.

No antigen is known for these receptors. Of the isolated RNA, all was reverse transcribed, and so the sequenced material was expressed TCRB transcripts. Sequenced by immunoSEQ multiplex PCR; TCRdb stores in-frame clones only, minus some. The sample comprises about 370,000 clones, 9.6% of which are singletons, and about 0.6% rests with the top ten. The sequenced material came from central memory CD4+ T cells from blood. The receptors were sampled from a man aged 30 to 39 with type 1 diabetes.

The chain carries TRBV29-1 and TRBJ2-2; D is uncertain. The CDR3 totals 14 residues. CDR1 is SQVTM, CDR2 ANQGSEA, per germline. Trimming left V 4 bases short and J 6 bases short, with 15 bases between. The CDR3 region is CSVVLPAGPGELFF. The CDR3 DNA reads as TGCAGCGTTGTACTACCCGCAGGTCCCGGGGAGCTGTTTTTT.

In its sample, this clone was seen a few times. The rearrangement links TRBV18 to TRBJ2-7; D remains ambiguous. Germline loops: CDR1 KGHSH, CDR2 LQKENI. V was trimmed by 3 bases and J by 5 bases, leaving 8 bases between them. The CDR3 length is 12 residues. CDR3 sequence (DNA): TGTGCCAGCTCACCTCTTGGCAACGAGCAGTACTTC. This codes for CASSPLGNEQYF.

The V call is TRBV29-1, the J call TRBJ2-5; 7 bases match TRBD1. Germline-derived CDR1 and CDR2 are SQVTM and ANQGSEA. The trim removed 7 bases at V and 2 bases at J, leaving 7 bases unmatched. The CDR3 is 13 amino acids. The DNA for the CDR3 is TGCAGCGGGACCCGGGACAGTCAAGAGACCCAGTACTTC. The encoded protein is CSGTRDSQETQYF.